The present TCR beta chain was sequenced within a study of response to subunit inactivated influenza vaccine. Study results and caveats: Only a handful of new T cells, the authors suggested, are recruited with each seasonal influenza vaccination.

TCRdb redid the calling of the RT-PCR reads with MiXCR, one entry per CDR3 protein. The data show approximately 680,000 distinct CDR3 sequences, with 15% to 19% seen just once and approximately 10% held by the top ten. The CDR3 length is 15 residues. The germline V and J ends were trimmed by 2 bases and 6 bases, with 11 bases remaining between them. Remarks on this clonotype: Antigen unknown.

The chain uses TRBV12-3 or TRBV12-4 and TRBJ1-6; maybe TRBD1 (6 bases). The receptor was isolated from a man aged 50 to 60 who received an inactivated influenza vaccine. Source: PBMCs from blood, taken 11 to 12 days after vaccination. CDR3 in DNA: TGTGCCAGCAGTTTACGGGGGCTGGGTAATTCACCCCTCCACTTT. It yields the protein CASSLRGLGNSPLHF.